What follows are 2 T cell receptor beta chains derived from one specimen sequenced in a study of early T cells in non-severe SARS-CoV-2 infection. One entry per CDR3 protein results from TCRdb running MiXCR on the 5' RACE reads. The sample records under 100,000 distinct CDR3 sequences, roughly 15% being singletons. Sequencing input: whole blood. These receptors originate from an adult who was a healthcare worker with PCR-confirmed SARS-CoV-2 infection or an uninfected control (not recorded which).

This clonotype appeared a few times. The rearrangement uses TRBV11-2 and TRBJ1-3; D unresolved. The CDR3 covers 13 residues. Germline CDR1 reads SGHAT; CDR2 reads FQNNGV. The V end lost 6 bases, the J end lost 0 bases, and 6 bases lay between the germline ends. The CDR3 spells CASRQVSGNTIYF. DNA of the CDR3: TGTGCCAGCAGACAAGTCTCTGGAAACACCATATATTTT.

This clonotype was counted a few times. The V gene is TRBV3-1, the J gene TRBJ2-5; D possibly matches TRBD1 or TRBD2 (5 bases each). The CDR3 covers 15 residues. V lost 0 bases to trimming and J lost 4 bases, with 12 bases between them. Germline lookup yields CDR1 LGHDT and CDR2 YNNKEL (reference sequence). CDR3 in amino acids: CASSQDRAGTETQYF. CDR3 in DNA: TGTGCCAGCAGCCAAGATAGAGCAGGGACAGAGACCCAGTACTTC.